Following are 14 T cell receptor beta chains from one sample sequenced in a study of blood T cell repertoires in COVID-19. Profiling relied on immunoSEQ multiplex PCR, and the TCRdb table lists in-frame clones only, not all of them. This sample yields 60,000 to 85,000 clones, of which more than 80% are seen a single time; over 15% belongs to the top ten. The sequenced sample consisted of peripheral blood. Receptor source: a woman aged 55-69 years with acute or convalescent COVID-19.

The rearrangement joins TRBV10-2 to TRBJ1-1, with a possible D match to TRBD1 (5 bases). The CDR3 is made up of 13 amino acids. Trimming shortened V by 2 bases and J by 2 bases, and 6 bases separated the two germline ends. CDR1 is WSHSY, CDR2 SAAADI, per germline. CDR3 in DNA: TGCGCCAGCAGTGAGGGGGCTAACACTGAAGCTTTCTTT. The encoded protein is CASSEGANTEAFF.

V gene TRBV4-3 combines with J gene TRBJ1-1; no clear D. The V end lost 1 base, the J end lost 10 bases, and 13 bases lay between the germline ends. The germline V gene encodes CDR1 LGHNA and CDR2 YSLEER. The CDR3 extends over 13 amino acids. The CDR3 sequence is CASSQVLADRAFF. In nucleotides, the CDR3 is TGCGCCAGCAGCCAAGTTTTGGCCGATCGAGCTTTCTTT.

The sample holds a few counts of this clone. J is TRBJ2-5 and V is TRBV4-1, with a weak D call TRBD2 (5 bases). Trimming pared 4 bases from V and 5 bases from J, leaving 14 bases between. CDR1 and CDR2 from the germline V gene are MGHRA and YSYEKL. There are 14 residues in the CDR3. The CDR3 sequence: CASSLRLSGETQYF. CDR3 nucleotides: TGCGCCAGCAGCCTACGGTTATCGGGGGAGACCCAGTACTTC.

The rearrangement uses TRBV5-1 and TRBJ1-1; D remains ambiguous. V was clipped by 4 bases and J by 1 base, with 11 bases between them. CDR3 length: 14 residues. Germline CDR1 is SGHRS and CDR2 is YFSETQ. CDR3 sequence reads: CASSPPSRNTEAFF. The CDR3 nucleotides read TGCGCCAGCAGCCCTCCCTCCCGGAACACTGAAGCTTTCTTT.

This rearrangement joins TRBV6-1 to TRBJ1-2, with D perhaps matching TRBD1 (5 bases). The CDR3 covers 16 residues. Deletions cut 0 bases from V and 8 bases from J, with 19 bases between. Germline V gives CDR1 MNHNS, CDR2 SASEGT. In DNA form, the CDR3 reads TGTGCCAGCAGTGAAGCGATCTTTGCAGGGCAGGACGGCTACACCTTC. Translating it yields CASSEAIFAGQDGYTF.

The rearrangement uses TRBV20-1 and TRBJ2-1; 9 nucleotides line up with TRBD2. This CDR3 comprises 13 residues. The V and J ends lost 3 bases and 5 bases, in that order; junction bases with no gene match: 2. Germline V lookup: CDR1 DFQATT, CDR2 SNEGSKA (reference sequence). The CDR3 nucleotides are TGCAGTGCTAGTCTAGCGGGGCACAATGAGCAGTTCTTC. It is translated as CSASLAGHNEQFF.

This clone occurred once. The chain has TRBV19 and TRBJ1-5; 9 bases are a match to TRBD1. CDR1 is LNHDA and CDR2 is SQIVND in the germline V gene (reference sequence). After removal of 0 bases from V and 2 bases from J, the junction contained 11 bases not matched to a gene. The CDR3 is 19 amino acids. The CDR3 loop is CASSIDHRGRTRGNQPQHF. The DNA of the CDR3 is TGTGCCAGTAGTATAGATCACAGGGGGCGTACAAGGGGCAATCAGCCCCAGCATTTT.

V usage is TRBV6-5 and J usage is TRBJ1-5; 9 nucleotides align to TRBD1. The CDR3 has 16 amino acids. J lost 7 bases, V lost 2 bases, and 9 bases had no gene match. The germline V gene has CDR1 MNHEY and CDR2 SVGAGI. The DNA of the CDR3 is TGTGCCAGCAGTTACAGCGGGACAGGGATCGACCAGCCCCAGCATTTT. Protein product: CASSYSGTGIDQPQHF.

V and J are TRBV18 and TRBJ1-2; 7 nucleotides match TRBD1. V gave up 3 bases and J gave up 4 bases; unmatched junction bases: 8. The CDR3 runs 15 residues. Per the germline V gene, CDR1 is KGHSH and CDR2 is LQKENI. CDR3 residues: CASSPRTGDAYGYTF. In nucleotides, the CDR3 is TGTGCCAGCTCACCTCGTACAGGGGACGCCTATGGCTACACCTTC.

J is TRBJ2-7 and V is TRBV24-1, with D maybe TRBD2 (5 bases). Per germline, CDR1 KGHDR and CDR2 SFDVKD. V lost 4 bases and J lost 6, with 9 bases in between. The CDR3 is 12 amino acids. Here the CDR3 DNA reads TGTGCCACCAGTGACCGTGGACTCGAGCAGTACTTC. Translation gives CATSDRGLEQYF.

The genes are TRBV3-1 (or the pseudogene TRBV3-2) and TRBJ1-6; D is perhaps TRBD1 (6 bases). V shed 3 bases and J shed 8 bases, with 20 bases lying between them. The CDR3 is 17 residues long. Germline V CDR1 and CDR2: LGHDT, YNNKEL (reference sequence). The CDR3 loop is CASSHFSGGTIDSPLHF. CDR3 DNA sequence: TGTGCCAGCAGCCATTTTTCTGGGGGCACCATAGATTCACCCCTCCACTTT.

This chain uses TRBV9 with TRBJ2-5; 12 bases fit TRBD2. J gave up 5 bases and V 3 bases, and 5 bases lay outside the gene matches. This CDR3 has 15 amino acids. Germline loops: CDR1 SGDLS, CDR2 YYNGEE. The CDR3: CASSALAGGPETQYF. The CDR3 coding sequence is TGTGCCAGCAGCGCCCTAGCGGGGGGGCCGGAGACCCAGTACTTC. The entire variable domain, with the rest obtained from reference TRBV9 and TRBJ2-5, is as follows: DSGVTQTPKHLITATGQRVTLRCSPRSGDLSVYWYQQSLDQGLQFLIQYYNGEERAKGNILERFSAQQFPDLHSELNLSSLELGDSALYFCASSALAGGPETQYFGPGTRLLVL.

CDR3 region: CATSDLSGEETQYF. Here the CDR3 DNA reads TGTGCCACCAGTGATTTATCCGGGGAAGAGACCCAGTACTTC. The rearrangement uses TRBV24-1 and TRBJ2-5; D may be TRBD2 (5 bases). This CDR3 is built from 14 residues. V lost 1 base, J lost 3 bases, and 8 bases lay in between. Germline assignment: CDR1 KGHDR and CDR2 SFDVKD.

The chain couples TRBV10-2 to TRBJ2-7, with 11 nucleotides matching TRBD1. The CDR3 length is 15 residues. Per germline, CDR1 WSHSY and CDR2 SAAADI. After removal of 2 bases from V and 3 bases from J, the junction contained 3 bases not matched to a gene. The CDR3 DNA is TGCGCCAGCAGTGAGGGGGACAGGGGGATCTACGAGCAGTACTTC. It codes for CASSEGDRGIYEQYF.